The 19 T cell receptor beta chains below were found in one sample sequenced in a study of regulatory T cells in long-lasting Graves disease. CDR3 regions were amplified by Arm-PCR using iRepertoire HTBI primers to build TCR beta libraries. TCRdb fed the multiplex PCR reads into MiXCR, producing one record per CDR3 protein. Of 350,000 to 500,000 distinct CDR3 sequences in the sample, around 23% were seen once. Time point given: persistent/refractory GD, antithyroid drugs over 5 years with positive TRAb. From RNA extracted from PBMCs, the TCR library was made. Here the sequenced sample was peripheral blood mononuclear cells (PBMCs), taken when the disease was refractory, from a patient treated with antithyroid drugs. Every receptor here comes from a female donor with Graves disease.

This clonotype was seen repeatedly, ten times or more. The rearrangement joins TRBV28 to TRBJ1-2, with 8 bases matching TRBD1. Germline V lookup: CDR1 MDHEN, CDR2 SYDVKM. CDR3 size: 16 residues. V gave up 6 bases and J gave up 4 bases; unmatched junction bases: 13. The CDR3 coding sequence is TGTGCCAGCAGCGTTCAAGGGACAGGTGAAGGCTATGGCTACACCTTC. It translates to CASSVQGTGEGYGYTF.

This clonotype was recorded many times. The chain couples TRBV10-3 to TRBJ2-7; D remains ambiguous. Trimming removed 5 bases from V and 2 bases from J, with 7 bases in between. This CDR3 has 12 amino acids. The germline CDR1 and CDR2 sequences are ENHRY and SYGVKD. The CDR3 sequence is CAISFGTYEQYF. The CDR3 DNA reads as TGTGCCATCAGTTTCGGAACCTACGAGCAGTACTTC.

This clonotype was detected many times. The chain couples TRBV11-1 to TRBJ2-7, with unresolved D. This CDR3 region has 11 residues. Per germline, CDR1 SGHAT and CDR2 FQDESV (reference sequence). V lost 6 bases and J lost 7, with 10 bases in between. The CDR3 is CASSSHWEQYF. DNA of the CDR3: TGTGCCAGCAGTTCCCACTGGGAGCAGTACTTC.

V and J are TRBV7-9 and TRBJ1-4; D unresolved. CDR1 and CDR2 (germline): SEHNR, FQNEAQ (reference sequence). V dropped 6 bases and J dropped 10 bases, with 15 bases sitting between them. CDR3 length: 13 residues. The CDR3 region is CASSIAVHGKLFF. The CDR3, as DNA: TGTGCCAGCAGTATCGCGGTTCATGGAAAACTGTTTTTT.

This clonotype was counted only a few times. The chain joins TRBV6-1 to TRBJ2-1; 13 bases are shared with TRBD2. V lost 6 bases and J lost 9; bases outside the gene matches: 8. The CDR3 is made up of 15 amino acids. The germline gives CDR1 MNHNS, CDR2 SASEGT. The CDR3, as DNA: TGTGCCAGCAGGGGACTAGCGGGACAGTACGGTGAGCAGTTCTTC. This encodes CASRGLAGQYGEQFF.

The rearrangement joins TRBV20-1 to TRBJ1-4; D is uncertain. The CDR3 totals 15 residues. Germline-derived CDR1 and CDR2 are DFQATT and SNEGSKA (reference sequence). Trimming stripped 0 bases from V and 2 bases from J, with 10 bases between. CDR3 sequence: CSARDYRPTNEKLFF. The CDR3 bases are TGCAGTGCTAGAGATTATCGTCCGACTAATGAAAAACTGTTTTTT.

CDR3 nucleotide sequence: TGTGCCAGCAGTCAGGGGACAGGGGACACTGAAGCTTTCTTT. It encodes CASSQGTGDTEAFF. V and J are TRBV6-1 and TRBJ1-1, with 10 nucleotides matching TRBD1. The CDR3 is 14 amino acids. Germline lookup yields CDR1 MNHNS and CDR2 SASEGT. Unmatched junction bases numbered 3, after V lost 5 bases and J lost 3 bases.

This clonotype was detected many times. The chain joins TRBV27 to TRBJ2-7, with D perhaps matching TRBD1 (6 bases). This CDR3 has 16 amino acids. V was clipped by 3 bases and J by 0 bases, with 15 bases between them. Germline V gives CDR1 MNHEY, CDR2 SMNVEV (reference sequence). The CDR3 nucleotides read TGTGCCAGCAGTTTGTTCGGGACATCGAGCTCCTACGAGCAGTACTTC. Amino acid sequence: CASSLFGTSSSYEQYF.

This clonotype showed up many times. The V call is TRBV7-3, the J call TRBJ1-1; 9 nucleotides align to TRBD1. The CDR3 covers 14 residues. The J segment lost 5 bases and the V segment lost 6 bases, leaving 7 bases of the junction unmatched. CDR1 and CDR2 from the germline V gene are SGHTA and FQGTGA. CDR3 sequence (DNA): TGTGCCAGCAGGGAGACAGGGGGAGGGACTGAAGCTTTCTTT. Its translation is CASRETGGGTEAFF.

The chain employs TRBV28 and TRBJ2-2; 8 bases map to TRBD2. CDR3 length equals 15 residues. J gave up 3 bases and V 5 bases, and 5 bases lay outside the gene matches. In germline, CDR1 is MDHEN, CDR2 SYDVKM. The CDR3 is CASSKREWYTGELFF. DNA of the CDR3: TGTGCCAGCAGTAAGCGGGAGTGGTACACCGGGGAGCTGTTTTTT.

This chain uses TRBV5-1 with TRBJ1-3; TRBD1 agrees at 7 bases. Germline V lookup: CDR1 SGHRS, CDR2 YFSETQ. The CDR3 covers 15 residues. V gave up 4 bases and J gave up 0 bases; unmatched junction bases: 4. CDR3 sequence reads: CASSGGTDSGNTIYF. CDR3 bases: TGCGCCAGCAGCGGAGGGACAGACTCTGGAAACACCATATATTTT.

This clonotype occurred many times. The chain combines TRBV20-1 with TRBJ1-1; tentative D call: TRBD1 (5 bases). The germline CDR1 and CDR2 sequences are DFQATT and SNEGSKA (reference sequence). CDR3 length equals 13 residues. V was clipped by 3 bases and J by 3 bases, with 11 bases between them. CDR3 in DNA: TGCAGTGCTAGGGGGGACGGACACACTGAAGCTTTCTTT. Encoded protein: CSARGDGHTEAFF.

This clonotype was found many times. The V call is TRBV25-1, the J call TRBJ1-2; the D is unclear. This CDR3 comprises 15 residues. Germline V CDR1 and CDR2: MGHDK, SYGVNS. The V and J ends lost 2 bases and 8 bases respectively, with 18 bases between them. The DNA for the CDR3 is TGTGCCAGCAGTGAACCCATTTCCGGGTCTAAAGGCTACACCTTC. Its protein product is CASSEPISGSKGYTF.

The genes are TRBV7-8 and TRBJ2-7, with 7 nucleotides matching TRBD1. This CDR3 is 15 amino acids long. Germline V CDR1 and CDR2: SGHVS, FQNEAQ. Unmatched junction bases numbered 4, after V lost 0 bases and J lost 2 bases. The CDR3 spells CASSLAWQGAYEQYF. The CDR3 DNA reads as TGTGCCAGCAGCTTAGCGTGGCAGGGGGCCTACGAGCAGTACTTC.

The rearrangement joins TRBV7-2 to TRBJ2-3; D uncertain. Trimming removed 5 bases from V and 0 bases from J, with 15 bases in between. There are 16 residues in the CDR3. Looked up from germline, CDR1 is SGHTA and CDR2 is FQGNSA. CDR3: CASSVLLLPSTDTQYF. CDR3 nucleotides: TGTGCCAGCAGCGTCTTGCTTCTACCTAGCACAGATACGCAGTATTTT.

Many counts were recorded for this clonotype. The chain uses TRBV28 and TRBJ2-7; D is uncertain. The CDR3 is 12 amino acids. From germline, CDR1 is MDHEN and CDR2 SYDVKM. Trimming took off 6 bases at V and 0 bases at J, with 6 bases between the two ends. CDR3 residues: CASRSLSYEQYF. CDR3 bases: TGTGCCAGCAGGAGCCTCTCCTACGAGCAGTACTTC.

The V gene is TRBV11-1, the J gene TRBJ2-1; 8 bases align to TRBD2. Trimming cost V 2 bases and J 8 bases; bases outside gene matches: 17. There are 18 residues in the CDR3. CDR1 and CDR2 from the germline V gene are SGHAT and FQDESV (reference sequence). The CDR3 region is CASSLPRQVGTSIYEQFF. CDR3 DNA sequence: TGTGCCAGCAGCTTACCCCGACAGGTCGGGACTAGTATATATGAGCAGTTCTTC.

The V call is TRBV10-3, the J call TRBJ2-7, with 14 bases identical to TRBD2. Germline V gene sequence: CDR1 ENHRY, CDR2 SYGVKD. The length of the CDR3 is 19 residues. V lost 4 bases, J lost 0 bases, and 11 bases stayed unmatched. This chain's CDR3 is CAISATGLAGESVSYEQYF. CDR3 coding DNA: TGTGCCATCAGTGCGACGGGACTAGCGGGAGAGTCTGTCTCCTACGAGCAGTACTTC.

This clonotype occurred many times. The V and J genes are TRBV6-2 or TRBV6-3 and TRBJ2-4, with 8 bases matching TRBD1. Germline V gene sequence: CDR1 MNHEY, CDR2 SVGEGT. The ends lost 2 bases at V and 6 bases at J; junction bases unmatched: 3. CDR3 size: 14 residues. CDR3 sequence reads: CASSYRDRLNIQYF. For the CDR3, the DNA is TGTGCCAGCAGTTACAGGGACAGGTTAAACATTCAGTACTTC.